The rows below give T cell receptor beta chains drawn from one sample of a study of blood T cell repertoires in COVID-19. The protocol was immunoSEQ multiplex PCR, while the TCRdb copy is restricted to in-frame clones and leaves out a portion. The table shows roughly 290,000 clones, with approximately 86% occurring only once. Specimen: peripheral blood. These TCRs come from a woman aged 50 to 65 with active or convalescent COVID-19. The CDR3 runs from the conserved cysteine through the conserved F or W. A D gene is named only where the DNA matches it firmly. Size tells how often a clone was seen (once, few, many) or the class of an expanded clone, and some rows leave it out.

CDR3aa: CASSHELSGGGNTIYF
CDR3nt: TGTGCCAGCAGCCATGAATTATCAGGGGGCGGAAACACCATATATTTT
abundance: few
v_gene: TRBV3-1/TRBV3-2
d_gene: TRBD1
j_gene: TRBJ1-3

CDR3aa: CASSLGGGTGKPNQPQHF
CDR3nt: TGTGCCAGCAGCTTAGGCGGGGGGACAGGGAAGCCTAATCAGCCCCAGCATTTT
abundance: NA
v_gene: TRBV7-8
d_gene: TRBD1
j_gene: TRBJ1-5

CDR3aa: CASSLTREGNYGYTF
CDR3nt: TGTGCCAGCTCCCTCACACGGGAAGGGAACTATGGCTACACCTTC
abundance: NA
v_gene: TRBV18
d_gene: NA
j_gene: TRBJ1-2

CDR3aa: CASGLTGNQPQHF
CDR3nt: TGTGCTAGTGGTCTGACAGGCAATCAGCCCCAGCATTTT
abundance: NA
v_gene: TRBV12-5
d_gene: NA
j_gene: TRBJ1-5

CDR3aa: CASSPGVQPQHF
CDR3nt: TGTGCCAGCAGCCCAGGGGTTCAGCCCCAGCATTTT
abundance: NA
v_gene: TRBV6-6
d_gene: NA
j_gene: TRBJ1-5

CDR3aa: CASSQDTSGRYEQYF
CDR3nt: TGTGCCAGCAGCCAAGATACTAGCGGGAGGTACGAGCAGTACTTC
abundance: NA
v_gene: TRBV3-1/TRBV3-2
d_gene: TRBD2
j_gene: TRBJ2-7

CDR3aa: CASSQGPGGEKLFF
CDR3nt: TGTGCCAGCAGCCAAGGCCCCGGGGGTGAAAAACTGTTTTTT
abundance: NA
v_gene: TRBV3-1/TRBV3-2
d_gene: NA
j_gene: TRBJ1-4

CDR3aa: CASSLPGGYEKLFF
CDR3nt: TGTGCCAGCAGTCTCCCAGGGGGTTATGAAAAACTGTTTTTT
abundance: NA
v_gene: TRBV28
d_gene: TRBD1
j_gene: TRBJ1-4

CDR3aa: CASSQDLGMGGTLPYEQYF
CDR3nt: TGTGCCAGCAGCCAAGATTTGGGGATGGGGGGAACCCTACCCTACGAGCAGTACTTC
abundance: NA
v_gene: TRBV3-1/TRBV3-2
d_gene: NA
j_gene: TRBJ2-7

CDR3aa: CASNEGTTPYEQYF
CDR3nt: TGCGCCAGCAACGAAGGGACTACCCCCTACGAGCAGTACTTC
abundance: few
v_gene: TRBV5-1
d_gene: TRBD2
j_gene: TRBJ2-7

CDR3aa: CATSSQSGTAIGGELFF
CDR3nt: TGTGCCACCAGCAGCCAAAGTGGGACAGCGATTGGCGGGGAGCTGTTTTTT
abundance: NA
v_gene: TRBV15
d_gene: TRBD1
j_gene: TRBJ2-2

CDR3aa: CASSIVPALGTEAFF
CDR3nt: TGTGCCAGTAGTATAGTGCCCGCCCTCGGCACTGAAGCTTTCTTT
abundance: once
v_gene: TRBV19
d_gene: NA
j_gene: TRBJ1-1

CDR3aa: CASRMSGSETQYF
CDR3nt: TGTGCCAGCAGGATGAGCGGGAGTGAGACCCAGTACTTC
abundance: NA
v_gene: TRBV5-5
d_gene: TRBD2
j_gene: TRBJ2-5

CDR3aa: CASSGAGVGTGELFF
CDR3nt: TGCGCCAGCAGCGGGGCAGGGGTTGGCACCGGGGAGCTGTTTTTT
abundance: NA
v_gene: TRBV5-1
d_gene: NA
j_gene: TRBJ2-2

CDR3aa: CASSFPSGTDTQYF
CDR3nt: TGTGCCAGCAGCTTTCCTAGCGGCACAGATACGCAGTATTTT
abundance: once
v_gene: TRBV7-2
d_gene: NA
j_gene: TRBJ2-3

CDR3aa: CAISESTVVKADTQYF
CDR3nt: TGTGCCATCAGTGAGTCTACAGTAGTCAAAGCAGATACGCAGTATTTT
abundance: NA
v_gene: TRBV10-3
d_gene: NA
j_gene: TRBJ2-3

CDR3aa: CASSQGTDEQFF
CDR3nt: TGTGCCAGCAGCCAGGGGACGGATGAGCAGTTCTTC
abundance: NA
v_gene: TRBV5-5
d_gene: NA
j_gene: TRBJ2-1

CDR3aa: CASSLRFGNTEAFF
CDR3nt: TGTGCCAGCAGCTTGCGTTTCGGGAACACTGAAGCTTTCTTT
abundance: NA
v_gene: TRBV7-9
d_gene: NA
j_gene: TRBJ1-1

CDR3aa: CASSLVSSGGEAFF
CDR3nt: TGTGCCAGCAGTTTAGTATCTTCTGGAGGTGAAGCTTTCTTT
abundance: NA
v_gene: TRBV28
d_gene: NA
j_gene: TRBJ1-1

CDR3aa: CASSESSRGSPLHF
CDR3nt: TGTGCCAGCAGTGAATCCTCCAGGGGTTCACCCCTCCACTTT
abundance: NA
v_gene: TRBV6-1
d_gene: NA
j_gene: TRBJ1-6

CDR3aa: CASSRLGFRGRNTEAFF
CDR3nt: TGTGCCAGCAGCCGATTGGGGTTCAGGGGCCGCAACACTGAAGCTTTCTTT
abundance: once
v_gene: TRBV11-2
d_gene: NA
j_gene: TRBJ1-1

CDR3aa: CATSRGYGYTF
CDR3nt: TGTGCCACCAGTCGGGGTTATGGCTACACCTTC
abundance: NA
v_gene: TRBV24-1
d_gene: NA
j_gene: TRBJ1-2

CDR3aa: CASSEEGETQYF
CDR3nt: TGCGCCAGCAGTGAGGAGGGCGAGACCCAGTACTTC
abundance: NA
v_gene: TRBV10-2
d_gene: NA
j_gene: TRBJ2-5

CDR3aa: CASSKVWDRGLNEQFF
CDR3nt: TGTGCCAGCAGCAAAGTCTGGGACAGGGGTCTAAATGAGCAGTTCTTC
abundance: NA
v_gene: TRBV21-1
d_gene: NA
j_gene: TRBJ2-1

CDR3aa: CSASGTSGETQYF
CDR3nt: TGCAGTGCTAGTGGGACATCTGGGGAGACCCAGTACTTC
abundance: NA
v_gene: TRBV20-1
d_gene: NA
j_gene: TRBJ2-5

CDR3aa: CASNGLDPDTQYF
CDR3nt: TGCGCCAGCAACGGACTAGACCCAGATACGCAGTATTTT
abundance: NA
v_gene: TRBV10-2
d_gene: TRBD2
j_gene: TRBJ2-3

CDR3aa: CASSRHLNTEAFF
CDR3nt: TGTGCCAGCAGTAGACATTTGAACACTGAAGCTTTCTTT
abundance: NA
v_gene: TRBV6-5
d_gene: NA
j_gene: TRBJ1-1

CDR3aa: CSASSTGGWFQPQHF
CDR3nt: TGCAGTGCTAGTTCGACAGGGGGCTGGTTTCAGCCCCAGCATTTT
abundance: few
v_gene: TRBV20-1
d_gene: TRBD1
j_gene: TRBJ1-5

CDR3aa: CASSRTPNYGYTF
CDR3nt: TGCGCCAGCAGCCGGACACCTAACTATGGCTACACCTTC
abundance: NA
v_gene: TRBV5-1
d_gene: NA
j_gene: TRBJ1-2

CDR3aa: CASSPGQGNGYTF
CDR3nt: TGCGCCAGCAGCCCAGGACAGGGGAATGGCTACACCTTC
abundance: NA
v_gene: TRBV5-1
d_gene: TRBD1
j_gene: TRBJ1-2

CDR3aa: CASSIRANTGELFF
CDR3nt: TGTGCCAGTAGTATCCGGGCGAACACCGGGGAGCTGTTTTTT
abundance: few
v_gene: TRBV19
d_gene: NA
j_gene: TRBJ2-2

CDR3aa: CASREQGNYGYTF
CDR3nt: TGTGCCAGCAGGGAACAGGGAAACTATGGCTACACCTTC
abundance: NA
v_gene: TRBV28
d_gene: NA
j_gene: TRBJ1-2

CDR3aa: CASSEQGTPMTEAFF
CDR3nt: TGTGCCAGCAGTGAACAGGGGACTCCTATGACCGAAGCTTTCTTT
abundance: NA
v_gene: TRBV11-2
d_gene: TRBD1
j_gene: TRBJ1-1

CDR3aa: CASSIDGTSGRRNEQFF
CDR3nt: TGTGCCAGTAGTATAGATGGGACTAGCGGGAGGAGGAATGAGCAGTTCTTC
abundance: NA
v_gene: TRBV19
d_gene: TRBD2
j_gene: TRBJ2-1

CDR3aa: CASSLVGGTNTGELFF
CDR3nt: TGTGCCAGCAGCTTAGTCGGCGGGACCAACACCGGGGAGCTGTTTTTT
abundance: NA
v_gene: TRBV13
d_gene: NA
j_gene: TRBJ2-2

CDR3aa: CASSPRWVAGNKETQYF
CDR3nt: TGTGCCAGCAGCCCCCGGTGGGTAGCGGGGAACAAAGAGACCCAGTACTTC
abundance: NA
v_gene: TRBV3-1/TRBV3-2
d_gene: TRBD2
j_gene: TRBJ2-5

CDR3aa: CASSLSGGILGEAFF
CDR3nt: TGTGCCAGCAGTTTATCGGGGGGGATCCTTGGGGAAGCTTTCTTT
abundance: NA
v_gene: TRBV28
d_gene: NA
j_gene: TRBJ1-1

CDR3aa: CASSLGDRPNGANVLTF
CDR3nt: TGCGCCAGCAGCTTGGGGGACAGGCCGAATGGGGCCAACGTCCTGACTTTC
abundance: NA
v_gene: TRBV5-1
d_gene: TRBD1
j_gene: TRBJ2-6

CDR3aa: CSVKSGKLVVNTEAFF
CDR3nt: TGCAGCGTTAAATCAGGTAAACTGGTGGTGAACACTGAAGCTTTCTTT
abundance: once
v_gene: TRBV29-1
d_gene: NA
j_gene: TRBJ1-1

CDR3aa: CASSQRTSGRLSSEQYF
CDR3nt: TGTGCCAGCAGCCAACGGACTAGCGGGAGACTGTCGTCCGAGCAGTACTTC
abundance: NA
v_gene: TRBV3-1/TRBV3-2
d_gene: TRBD2
j_gene: TRBJ2-7

CDR3aa: CSAGGSYEQYF
CDR3nt: TGCAGTGCCGGAGGCTCCTACGAGCAGTACTTC
abundance: NA
v_gene: TRBV20-1
d_gene: NA
j_gene: TRBJ2-7

CDR3aa: CASSHPTGSANYGYTF
CDR3nt: TGCGCCAGCAGCCACCCGACAGGGAGTGCCAACTATGGCTACACCTTC
abundance: NA
v_gene: TRBV4-1
d_gene: TRBD1
j_gene: TRBJ1-2

CDR3aa: CASSSALTGRTQPQHF
CDR3nt: TGTGCCAGCAGTTCTGCCCTGACAGGTCGAACACAGCCCCAGCATTTT
abundance: NA
v_gene: TRBV6-6
d_gene: NA
j_gene: TRBJ1-5

CDR3aa: CASSEFAGFQPQHF
CDR3nt: TGTGCCAGCAGTGAATTTGCAGGGTTCCAGCCCCAGCATTTT
abundance: once
v_gene: TRBV6-1
d_gene: NA
j_gene: TRBJ1-5

CDR3aa: CASSYSGGTGGINQPQHF
CDR3nt: TGTGCCAGCAGTTACTCGGGGGGGACAGGGGGCATCAATCAGCCCCAGCATTTT
abundance: NA
v_gene: TRBV6-2/TRBV6-3
d_gene: TRBD1
j_gene: TRBJ1-5

CDR3aa: CASTRQTNTGELFF
CDR3nt: TGTGCCAGCACGCGACAAACGAACACCGGGGAGCTGTTTTTT
abundance: NA
v_gene: TRBV2
d_gene: NA
j_gene: TRBJ2-2

CDR3aa: CASSPTAGLYNEQFF
CDR3nt: TGTGCCAGCAGCCCCACAGCGGGCCTCTACAATGAGCAGTTCTTC
abundance: NA
v_gene: TRBV5-4
d_gene: NA
j_gene: TRBJ2-1

CDR3aa: CASSEGHDTQYF
CDR3nt: TGTGCCAGCAGTGAAGGACATGATACGCAGTATTTT
abundance: NA
v_gene: TRBV6-1
d_gene: NA
j_gene: TRBJ2-3

CDR3aa: CASSQPGDTGELFF
CDR3nt: TGTGCCAGCAGCCAACCAGGGGACACCGGGGAGCTGTTTTTT
abundance: once
v_gene: TRBV7-9
d_gene: NA
j_gene: TRBJ2-2

CDR3aa: CASSLAGNTDTQYF
CDR3nt: TGTGCCAGCAGCTTGGCGGGGAACACAGATACGCAGTATTTT
abundance: NA
v_gene: TRBV5-4
d_gene: NA
j_gene: TRBJ2-3

CDR3aa: CASSVDGGGISYEQYF
CDR3nt: TGTGCCAGCAGCGTAGATGGGGGAGGGATCTCCTACGAGCAGTACTTC
abundance: NA
v_gene: TRBV9
d_gene: TRBD2
j_gene: TRBJ2-7

CDR3aa: CASSPQQGYYGYTF
CDR3nt: TGTGCCAGCTCACCACAACAGGGCTACTATGGCTACACCTTC
abundance: NA
v_gene: TRBV18
d_gene: NA
j_gene: TRBJ1-2

CDR3aa: CASSSGQNYNEQFF
CDR3nt: TGCGCCAGCAGCTCGGGACAGAATTACAATGAGCAGTTCTTC
abundance: NA
v_gene: TRBV5-1
d_gene: TRBD1
j_gene: TRBJ2-1